This paragraph reports one T cell receptor beta chain. Its specificity is not known. The V end lost 4 bases, the J end lost 0 bases, and 14 bases lay between the germline ends. CDR3 length equals 16 residues. CDR1 is SGHTA and CDR2 is FQGNSA in the germline V gene. This record belongs to a study of monozygotic twins with cystic fibrosis. Overall study findings and caveats: J usage was most co-twin-similar in 8 of 16 pairs, V in 13. Clonality was generally low (median approximately 0.0094), higher in the most severe patients. Nucleotide-identical clonotype sharing was significantly higher within monozygotic CF twin pairs than between unrelated CF individuals. Shared CDR3 numbers were not associated with age, concordance or severity.

Libraries were prepared by immunoSEQ multiplex PCR; TCRdb keeps only in-frame clonotypes and omits some of them. The table lists more than 15,000 clones, under 95% of them singletons, with 1.6% in the top ten. The chain has TRBV7-2 and TRBJ2-3; D may be TRBD2 (6 bases). The material sequenced was blood. The origin of this receptor is a girl aged 2-10 years with cystic fibrosis. Here the CDR3 reads CASSSNLAGSTDTQYF. The CDR3, as DNA: TGTGCCAGCAGCTCCAACTTGGCGGGAAGCACAGATACGCAGTATTTT.